This T cell receptor (beta chain) comes out of a study of cytomegalovirus exposure and HLA in healthy donors. Primers for the PCR totalled 60 Vbeta and 13 Jbeta. Profiling relied on immunoSEQ multiplex PCR, and the TCRdb table lists in-frame clones only, not all of them. Here the sample spans fewer than 150,000 clones, approximately 80% being singletons. This clone was detected once. The trim removed 0 bases at V and 0 bases at J, leaving 6 bases unmatched. CDR3 size: 16 residues. Germline assignment: CDR1 SGHNT and CDR2 YYREEE (reference sequence). The chain recombines TRBV5-4 with TRBJ2-7; 7 bases agree with TRBD1. The receptor comes from a male donor in good health and CMV-seronegative. Specimen: PBMCs. The CDR3 nucleotides are TGTGCCAGCAGCTTGGAACGGGCAGGGGGCTCCTACGAGCAGTACTTC. It encodes CASSLERAGGSYEQYF.